This passage covers 10 T cell receptor beta chains from one sample sequenced in a study of T cell repertoires in cytomegalovirus infection. Via MiXCR, TCRdb re-called the reads, giving one row per CDR3 protein. The sample lists about 440,000 distinct CDR3 sequences, 30% to 40% occurring once. Material: PBMCs. These receptors all stem from a human donor in good health (CMV status not recorded). Some clones in this sample may be carry-over from other donors' samples.

This clonotype came up many times. The chain is built from TRBV19 and TRBJ1-2; D might be TRBD1 (5 bases). This CDR3 is built from 13 residues. Trimming cost V 7 bases and J 3 bases, with 12 bases left between them. Germline CDR1 and CDR2: LNHDA and SQIVND (reference sequence). CDR3 residues: CASKLGTHYGYTF. The CDR3 nucleotides read TGTGCCAGTAAACTCGGGACTCACTATGGCTACACCTTC. Based on the CDR3 plus reference TRBV19 and TRBJ1-2, the full variable domain is DGGITQSPKYLFRKEGQNVTLSCEQNLNHDAMYWYRQDPGQGLRLIYYSQIVNDFQKGDIAEGYSVSREKKESFPLTVTSAQKNPTAFYLCASKLGTHYGYTFGSGTRLTVV.

This clonotype was detected ten times or more. The J gene is TRBJ1-4, the V gene TRBV6-1, with D unresolved. Trimming cost V 5 bases and J 7 bases, with 14 bases left between them. CDR1 and CDR2 (germline): MNHNS, SASEGT. This CDR3 region has 14 residues. CDR3 bases: TGTGCCAGCAGTTCTAGGAGTGGCGGTGAAAAACTGTTTTTT. Its translation: CASSSRSGGEKLFF.

This clonotype turned up a few times. This chain links TRBV6-5 with TRBJ1-1; D ambiguous. The CDR3 contains 15 residues. V was shortened by 1 base and J by 0 bases, with 9 bases between the two germline ends. CDR1 MNHEY and CDR2 SVGAGI come from the germline V gene. CDR3 DNA sequence: TGTGCCAGCAGTTACTTCCAGCGTTTGAACACTGAAGCTTTCTTT. This sequence encodes CASSYFQRLNTEAFF.

A word on this clonotype: A single base separates this from a much larger clone, so it may be a read error. The CDR3 sequence: CASSFHGSWAANYGYTF. The CDR3 DNA reads as TGTGCCAGCAGCTTCCACGGTTCATGGGCGGCTAACTATGGCTACACCTTC. The V call is TRBV11-2, the J call TRBJ1-2; D unclear. With 3 bases removed from V and 0 bases from J, the gap between germline ends came to 17 bases. Germline assignment: CDR1 SGHAT and CDR2 FQNNGV. The CDR3 spans 17 residues.

The sample holds many counts of this clonotype. The gene calls are TRBV7-9 and TRBJ2-1, with 13 bases aligning to TRBD2. The germline V gene has CDR1 SEHNR and CDR2 FQNEAQ (reference sequence). The CDR3 contains 21 residues. J lost 7 bases, V lost 5 bases, and 23 bases had no gene match. DNA of the CDR3: TGTGCCAGCAGCCCGCTCCTCCGGACTAGCGGGGGAAGACCGACCCCAAATGAGCAGTTCTTC. It yields the protein CASSPLLRTSGGRPTPNEQFF. Full variable domain (rest looked up from reference TRBV7-9 and TRBJ2-1): DTGVSQNPRHKITKRGQNVTFRCDPISEHNRLYWYRQTLGQGPEFLTYFQNEAQLEKSRLLSDRFSAERPKGSFSTLEIQRTEQGDSAMYLCASSPLLRTSGGRPTPNEQFFGPGTRLTVL.

V usage is TRBV7-6 and J usage is TRBJ1-1; 10 bases are shared with TRBD1. The CDR3 length is 16 residues. Trimming removed 5 bases from V and 0 bases from J; junction bases left unmatched: 6. Germline V gene lookup returns CDR1 SGHVS and CDR2 FNYEAQ. This chain's CDR3 is CASSPRQGALNTEAFF. The CDR3, as DNA: TGTGCCAGCAGCCCTAGACAGGGGGCTCTGAACACTGAAGCTTTCTTT.

In its sample, this clonotype was seen many times. The chain recombines TRBV5-4 with TRBJ2-1; 10 bases agree with TRBD1. Losses at the gene ends were 1 base for V and 4 bases for J; bases not matched to a gene: 2. CDR1 is SGHNT and CDR2 is YYREEE in the germline V gene (reference sequence). This CDR3 has 15 amino acids. This CDR3 reads CASSLPGQGYNEQFF. CDR3 DNA sequence: TGTGCCAGCAGCTTGCCGGGACAGGGGTACAATGAGCAGTTCTTC.

The table lists this clonotype with many counts. The chain employs TRBV12-3 or TRBV12-4 and TRBJ2-5; 8 nucleotides line up with TRBD1. There are 16 residues in the CDR3. Germline trimming cut 6 bases from V and 2 bases from J; bases unmatched to any gene: 11. CDR3 sequence: CASSSPGQGAQETQYF. The CDR3 coding sequence is TGTGCCAGCAGCTCTCCGGGGCAGGGGGCTCAAGAGACCCAGTACTTC.

This clonotype was seen only a few times. DNA of the CDR3: TGTGCCAGCAGGCACGGACGGTATTCCTACGAGCAGTACTTC. Translating gives CASRHGRYSYEQYF. J is TRBJ2-7 and V is TRBV7-9; D unresolved. Per germline, CDR1 SEHNR and CDR2 FQNEAQ (reference sequence). With 6 bases removed from V and 1 base from J, the gap between germline ends came to 13 bases. The CDR3 is 14 residues long.

This clonotype was observed a handful of times. The V and J genes are TRBV27 and TRBJ2-1; D possibly uses TRBD1 or TRBD2 (5 bases each). The CDR3 loop spans 14 amino acids. The V and J ends lost 6 bases and 4 bases respectively, with 13 bases between them. Germline assignment: CDR1 MNHEY and CDR2 SMNVEV (reference sequence). The CDR3 sequence is CASSRRGAYNEQFF. CDR3 coding DNA: TGTGCCAGCAGCCGTCGAGGGGCATACAATGAGCAGTTCTTC.